This entry lists 27 T cell receptor beta chains sequenced from one sample in a study of blood T cells in healthy people across ages (dated by TCRdb to 2014 to 2015). The library came from 5' RACE. TCRdb lists the instrument as Illumina HiSeq 2500. A second PCR of roughly 6 to 12 cycles was performed with a sample-barcoded 5' primer and a J-beta primer mix. TCRdb itself trimmed the public reads at Q25 with fastp, ran MiXCR and retained productive beta chains. CDR3 protein sequences are deduplicated, and each keeps its most common genes and DNA. The sample data list 630,000 or so distinct CDR3 sequences, and approximately 30% of these were observed just once. Approximately 14% of the sample lies in the top ten. Material for sequencing was blood. The receptor source for this set is a woman older than 75 in good health.

Regarding this clonotype: This may arise from a read error, as a much more abundant clone is one base away. The chain joins TRBV2 to TRBJ2-1; 11 bases align to TRBD2. The CDR3 is 15 residues long. Looked up from germline, CDR1 is SNHLY and CDR2 is FYNNEI. The CDR3 sequence: CACSPTSGGSNEQFF. DNA for the CDR3: TGTGCCTGCAGTCCCACTAGCGGGGGCTCTAATGAGCAGTTCTTC.

The rearrangement joins TRBV10-2 to TRBJ1-5; D may be TRBD1 (5 bases). The CDR3 loop spans 15 amino acids. CDR1 is WSHSY and CDR2 is SAAADI in the germline V gene. Trimming stripped 0 bases from V and 4 bases from J, with 10 bases between. The CDR3 DNA reads TGCGCCAGCAGTGAGTCGACGGCAGGGAATCAGCCCCAGCATTTT. It specifies CASSESTAGNQPQHF.

Ten or more counts support this clonotype. Mismatch with germline at one junction end may stem from a read error. The chain recombines TRBV20-1 with TRBJ2-7; D gene uncertain. The V gene's germline CDR1 is DFQATT and CDR2 SNEGSKA (reference sequence). This CDR3 comprises 10 residues. In DNA form, the CDR3 reads TGCAGTGCTGGAGACCTAGAGCAGTACTTC. As protein: CSAGDLEQYF.

With regard to this clonotype: A much larger clone lies a single base off, so this may be a read error. This chain uses TRBV5-1 with TRBJ2-7; 10 bases fit TRBD1. V was clipped by 4 bases and J by 3 bases; unmatched bases: 10. Germline CDR1 SGHRS, CDR2 YFSETQ. This CDR3 is built from 16 residues. For the CDR3, the DNA is TGCGCCAGCAGCCATGAAGGGACAGGGGAAGGCTACGAGCAGTACTTC. Its protein product is CASSHEGTGEGYEQYF.

As regards this clonotype: A much larger clone lies a single base off, so this may be a read error. V gene TRBV7-3 combines with J gene TRBJ2-3; no reliable D call. The CDR3 runs 14 residues. Germline CDR1 SGHTA, CDR2 FQGTGA. For the CDR3, the DNA is TGTGCCAGCAGCTTAAGGGTTGGCACAGATACGCGGTATTTT. Protein: CASSLRVGTDTRYF. Drawing the rest from reference TRBV7-3 and TRBJ2-3, the complete variable domain is GAGVSQTPSNKVTEKGKYVELRCDPISGHTALYWYRQSLGQGPEFLIYFQGTGAADDSGLPNDRFFAVRPEGSVSTLKIQRTERGDSAVYLCASSLRVGTDTRYFGPGTRLTVL.

The chain combines TRBV9 with TRBJ2-7, with 8 bases that match TRBD2. Germline CDR1 SGDLS, CDR2 YYNGEE. This CDR3 is built from 14 residues. The junction had 2 bases not matched to a gene; V was cut back by 3 bases and J by 0 bases. CDR3 region: CASSGGGPSYEQYF. CDR3 DNA: TGTGCCAGCAGCGGCGGGGGGCCCTCCTACGAGCAGTACTTC.

Points on this clonotype: This may stem from a read error, because a much larger clone lies one nucleotide away. The chain links TRBV4-1 to TRBJ1-2; D uncertain. In germline, CDR1 is MGHRA, CDR2 YSYEKL. V was clipped by 0 bases and J by 9 bases, with 14 bases between them. This CDR3 comprises 14 residues. The CDR3 DNA reads TGCGCCAGCAGCCAAGAAGGGCCGCTGGGCAGCTACACCTTC. It codes for CASSQEGPLGSYTF.

This clonotype was recorded at least ten times. V gene TRBV7-3 combines with J gene TRBJ2-1, with D perhaps matching TRBD1 (6 bases). This CDR3 contains 15 residues. Germline CDR1 and CDR2: SGHTA and FQGTGA. V gave up 3 bases and J gave up 0 bases, with 9 bases separating them. The CDR3 region is CASSFRQASYNEQFF. The CDR3 region has the DNA TGTGCCAGCAGCTTTAGACAGGCCTCCTACAATGAGCAGTTCTTC. Full variable domain (outside the CDR3, taken from reference TRBV7-3 and TRBJ2-1): GAGVSQTPSNKVTEKGKYVELRCDPISGHTALYWYRQSLGQGPEFLIYFQGTGAADDSGLPNDRFFAVRPEGSVSTLKIQRTERGDSAVYLCASSFRQASYNEQFFGPGTRLTVL.

The chain is built from TRBV20-1 and TRBJ1-1, with D uncertain. The germline V gene has CDR1 DFQATT and CDR2 SNEGSKA (reference sequence). This CDR3 is built from 11 residues. Deletions cut 8 bases from V and 11 bases from J, with 18 bases between. Here the CDR3 reads CSTKGSGTAFF. CDR3 in DNA: TGCAGTACTAAAGGCAGCGGAACGGCTTTCTTT.

The table lists this clonotype with many counts. CDR3 sequence: CASSFNSNSGANVLTF. The CDR3 nucleotides are TGTGCCAGCAGCTTTAACAGCAACTCTGGGGCCAACGTCCTGACTTTC. The V gene is TRBV7-9, the J gene TRBJ2-6; D is ambiguous. The V and J ends lost 3 bases and 0 bases respectively, with 9 bases between them. Germline CDR1 is SEHNR and CDR2 is FQNEAQ (reference sequence). The CDR3 runs to 16 residues.

There are many counts of this clonotype. A read error may be the cause here, since a much bigger clone is one base away. The V and J genes are TRBV20-1 and TRBJ1-4; TRBD1 aligns across 7 bases. The CDR3 sequence is 15 residues long. From germline, CDR1 is DFQATT and CDR2 SNEGSKA (reference sequence). The V and J ends lost 0 bases and 8 bases, in that order; junction bases with no gene match: 9. Here the CDR3 reads CSARDCGGQFEKLFF. The CDR3 bases are TGCAGTGCTAGAGATTGCGGGGGACAGTTCGAAAAACTGTTTTTT.

This clonotype occurred once. In DNA, the CDR3 is TGCAGTGATCAAGGCCTAGCGTGGGAAGAGACCCAGTACTTC. As protein: CSDQGLAWEETQYF. The chain employs TRBV20-1 and TRBJ2-5; the D gene is possibly TRBD2 (6 bases). V was clipped by 7 bases and J by 3 bases, with 18 bases between them. Germline loops: CDR1 DFQATT, CDR2 SNEGSKA (reference sequence). The CDR3 is made up of 14 amino acids.

The rearrangement uses TRBV4-1 and TRBJ2-1, with 11 positions matching TRBD2. The V gene end was trimmed by 3 bases and the J gene end by 10 bases; junction bases not matched to a gene: 8. The CDR3 extends over 15 amino acids. The germline V gene has CDR1 MGHRA and CDR2 YSYEKL. The CDR3 DNA follows: TGCGCCAGCAGCCAGCAGGTGACTAGCGGGGTAGAGCAGTTCTTC. Translated, it gives CASSQQVTSGVEQFF.

This clonotype was counted many times. The chain couples TRBV12-3 or TRBV12-4 to TRBJ2-3; D is perhaps TRBD1 (7 bases). V was cut by 3 bases and J by 5 bases, with 12 bases left in between. There are 14 residues in the CDR3. In nucleotides, the CDR3 is TGTGCCAGCAGTTTCGGCAGGGGGGTAGATACGCAGTATTTT. This gives the protein CASSFGRGVDTQYF.

This clonotype was counted at least ten times. V and J are TRBV6-5 and TRBJ1-5; 7 nucleotides match TRBD1. Germline V lookup: CDR1 MNHEY, CDR2 SVGAGI. Germline trimming cut 5 bases from V and 4 bases from J; bases unmatched to any gene: 8. The CDR3 consists of 15 residues. Here the CDR3 DNA reads TGTGCCAGCAGTCCCGGGACAGCCTTTAATCAGCCCCAGCATTTT. Protein sequence: CASSPGTAFNQPQHF.

This clonotype was detected only a few times. This may arise from a read error, as a much more abundant clone is one base away. This chain connects TRBV20-1 to TRBJ2-3, with a possible D match to TRBD2 (5 bases). The V gene lost 2 bases and the J gene lost 0 bases, with 15 bases spanning the gap. This CDR3 has 16 residues. The germline CDR1 and CDR2 sequences are DFQATT and SNEGSKA (reference sequence). The CDR3 region has the DNA TGCAGTGCTAGAAAGAGACGAGCGGCTAGCACAGATACGCAGTATTTT. It translates to CSARKRRAASTDTQYF.

This clonotype was found a few times. This could be a read error, since a much larger clone is one nucleotide away. This chain connects TRBV30 to TRBJ2-1; D is undetermined. The DNA end favors TRBJ2-7, so the J call may be wrong. Germline values: CDR1 GTSNPN, CDR2 SVGIG (reference sequence). This CDR3 has 13 residues. The CDR3 bases are TGTGCCTGGAGTGTTATAGTCGGGCATGAGCAGTACTTC. Translated, it gives CAWSVIVGHEQYF.

The chain recombines TRBV24-1 with TRBJ2-1; 7 bases align to TRBD1. The J call is in doubt because the DNA end fits TRBJ2-7 better. The CDR3 spans 14 residues. CDR1 and CDR2 from the germline V gene are KGHDR and SFDVKD. CDR3 region: CATSDRRQGNEQYF. The CDR3 coding sequence is TGTGCCACCAGTGATCGCAGACAGGGCAATGAGCAGTACTTC.

This clonotype was recorded once. The chain recombines TRBV15 with TRBJ2-2; D may be TRBD2 (7 bases). CDR1 is LNHNV, CDR2 YYDKDF, per germline (reference sequence). V lost 0 bases and J 3 bases, leaving 14 bases between the germline ends. The CDR3 runs to 17 residues. The CDR3 DNA reads TGTGCCACCAGCAGAGACGCGGGGAGGGGGTACACCGGGGAGCTGTTTTTT. Its translation is CATSRDAGRGYTGELFF. The entire variable domain, with the rest obtained from reference TRBV15 and TRBJ2-2, is as follows: DAMVIQNPRYQVTQFGKPVTLSCSQTLNHNVMYWYQQKSSQAPKLLFHYYDKDFNNEADTPDNFQSRRPNTSFCFLDIRSPGLGDTAMYLCATSRDAGRGYTGELFFGEGSRLTVL.

This chain links TRBV11-1 with TRBJ2-1; 7 nucleotides match TRBD2. The CDR3 consists of 15 residues. CDR1 and CDR2 from the germline V gene are SGHAT and FQDESV (reference sequence). J was trimmed by 2 bases and V by 5 bases; bases with no gene match: 6. The CDR3 bases are TGTGCCAGCAGCCGACCGACTAGCCCCTACAATGAGCAGTTCTTC. It translates to CASSRPTSPYNEQFF.

This clonotype was detected a few times. The chain joins TRBV10-3 to TRBJ1-1, with 9 bases matching TRBD1. The CDR3 covers 13 residues. Germline trimming cut 10 bases from V and 3 bases from J; bases unmatched to any gene: 6. CDR1 and CDR2 from the germline V gene are ENHRY and SYGVKD. The DNA for the CDR3 is TGTGCCACGCACAGGGGGCGCGACACTGAAGCTTTCTTT. Translated, it gives CATHRGRDTEAFF.

As to this clonotype: A much larger clonotype is one base distant, so this may be a read error. V usage is TRBV6-4 and J usage is TRBJ2-5; weak D call: TRBD1 (6 bases). The CDR3 is 13 residues long. Per germline, CDR1 MRHNA and CDR2 SNTAGT. The germline V and J ends were trimmed by 3 bases and 11 bases, with 16 bases remaining between them. The chain's CDR3 is CASSEQGHNEQYF. The CDR3 nucleotides read TGTGCCAGCAGTGAACAGGGCCACAATGAGCAGTACTTC.

The V gene is TRBV20-1, the J gene TRBJ2-1; 11 bases fit TRBD1. Germline CDR1 reads DFQATT; CDR2 reads SNEGSKA (reference sequence). The CDR3 totals 14 residues. V gave up 8 bases and J gave up 8 bases; unmatched junction bases: 11. CDR3 amino acids: CSWTGGGSIHEQFF. CDR3 bases: TGCAGTTGGACAGGGGGCGGCAGTATCCATGAGCAGTTCTTC.

This chain links TRBV20-1 with TRBJ2-3; D is unresolved. The germline V gene has CDR1 DFQATT and CDR2 SNEGSKA (reference sequence). The germline V and J ends were trimmed by 0 bases and 5 bases, with 9 bases remaining between them. This CDR3 is built from 13 residues. In DNA, the CDR3 is TGCAGTGCTAGAGACTTTGACATAGATACGCAGTATTTT. It is translated as CSARDFDIDTQYF.

This clonotype came up many times. The chain has TRBV7-3 and TRBJ1-5, with D unresolved. The CDR3 has 11 amino acids. CDR1 is SGHTA, CDR2 FQGTGA, per germline. Trimming shortened V by 5 bases and J by 5 bases, and 4 bases separated the two germline ends. The DNA of the CDR3 is TGTGCCAGCAGCACACATCAGCCCCAGCATTTT. Translating gives CASSTHQPQHF. Complete variable domain (other parts from reference TRBV7-3 and TRBJ1-5): GAGVSQTPSNKVTEKGKYVELRCDPISGHTALYWYRQSLGQGPEFLIYFQGTGAADDSGLPNDRFFAVRPEGSVSTLKIQRTERGDSAVYLCASSTHQPQHFGDGTRLSIL.

As to this clonotype: Mismatch with germline at one junction end may stem from a read error. V gene TRBV11-2 combines with J gene TRBJ1-3, with D unclear. This CDR3 comprises 17 residues. Germline loops: CDR1 SGHAT, CDR2 FQNNGV. The CDR3 coding sequence is TGTACCAGCAGCTTAGAACAGAATACTCTCTCTGGAGACACCATATATTTT. This gives the protein CTSSLEQNTLSGDTIYF.

This sequence joins TRBV20-1 and TRBJ2-1, with D tentatively TRBD1 (6 bases). CDR3 size: 15 residues. The germline CDR1 and CDR2 sequences are DFQATT and SNEGSKA (reference sequence). V was cut by 5 bases and J by 6 bases, with 20 bases left in between. The CDR3 DNA follows: TGCAGTGCTCCCGGACAGTTGAGTTCCCCCAATGAGCAGTTCTTC. It codes for CSAPGQLSSPNEQFF.